Below are 11 T cell receptor beta chains sequenced from a single sample in a study of blood T cells in healthy people across ages. With a J-beta primer mix and a sample-barcoded 5' primer, a second PCR ran about 7 to 12 cycles. Via MiXCR, TCRdb re-called the 5' RACE reads, giving one row per CDR3 protein. This repertoire shows fewer than 900,000 distinct CDR3 sequences, 35% to 40% found once; its top ten account for 10% to 15%. The material sequenced was blood. These receptors all stem from a young man in good health.

With regard to this clonotype: At one end the junction does not follow the germline gene, possibly because of a read error. The gene calls are TRBV10-3 and TRBJ2-1; 12 bases line up with TRBD2. This CDR3 comprises 17 residues. CDR1 and CDR2 from the germline V gene are ENHRY and SYGVKD. CDR3 sequence (DNA): TGTGCCATCAGTGAGTCGATGGGACTAGCGGGCGACAAGGAGCAGTTCTTC. Encoded protein: CAISESMGLAGDKEQFF.

In nucleotides, the CDR3 is TGCGCCAGCAGCCAAGAGGGCGGGCAAGAGACCCAGTACTTC. Translated, it gives CASSQEGGQETQYF. The genes are TRBV4-3 and TRBJ2-5; the D gene is possibly TRBD2 (5 bases). The germline V and J ends were trimmed by 0 bases and 2 bases, with 7 bases remaining between them. CDR1 and CDR2 (germline): LGHNA, YSLEER. The CDR3 is 14 residues long.

This clonotype was recorded many times. The rearrangement uses TRBV29-1 and TRBJ2-1; 10 nucleotides match TRBD2. Germline V gives CDR1 SQVTM, CDR2 ANQGSEA. The trim removed 5 bases at V and 8 bases at J, leaving 12 bases unmatched. The CDR3 runs to 15 residues. Here the CDR3 reads CSVRGRTSGAYEQFF. CDR3 DNA: TGCAGCGTTCGAGGTCGAACTAGCGGGGCTTATGAGCAGTTCTTC.

This clonotype was recorded only once. The chain has TRBV20-1 and TRBJ1-2; 8 bases fit TRBD1. The CDR3 runs 12 residues. V shed 6 bases, J shed 7 bases, and the junction held 7 bases outside the gene matches. Germline assignment: CDR1 DFQATT and CDR2 SNEGSKA (reference sequence). CDR3 nucleotide sequence: TGCAGTGCGGCGGGACAGGCAGGTGGCTACACCTTC. This sequence encodes CSAAGQAGGYTF.

This clonotype occurred many times. The chain combines TRBV10-3 with TRBJ1-1, with 9 bases lining up with TRBD1. The trim removed 11 bases at V and 4 bases at J, leaving 5 bases unmatched. This CDR3 has 12 amino acids. The germline CDR1 and CDR2 sequences are ENHRY and SYGVKD. In nucleotides, the CDR3 is TGTGCCGTGGGACAGGGCCTCACTGAAGCTTTCTTT. This codes for CAVGQGLTEAFF.

This clonotype showed up just a few times. This chain connects TRBV4-3 to TRBJ1-3; no clear D gene. V was trimmed by 1 base and J by 0 bases, leaving 10 bases between them. Germline assignment: CDR1 LGHNA and CDR2 YSLEER. This CDR3 has 16 residues. The CDR3 DNA is TGCGCCAGCAGCCAAGTCGCACACCTCTCTGGAAACACCATATATTTT. Translating it yields CASSQVAHLSGNTIYF.

The chain recombines TRBV20-1 with TRBJ2-7, with D perhaps given as TRBD1 or TRBD2 (5 bases each). Trimming removed 0 bases at V and 7 bases at J, with 25 bases between. The CDR3 sequence is 17 residues long. Per the germline V gene, CDR1 is DFQATT and CDR2 is SNEGSKA (reference sequence). The CDR3 spells CSARDDRGAPVHNEQYF. The CDR3 region has the DNA TGCAGTGCTAGAGATGATAGAGGGGCGCCGGTCCACAATGAGCAGTACTTC.

The gene calls are TRBV12-3 or TRBV12-4 and TRBJ1-2; D gene unclear. This CDR3 spans 14 amino acids. The germline V and J ends were trimmed by 4 bases and 3 bases, with 12 bases remaining between them. The CDR3, as DNA: TGTGCCAGCAGTTCGGGTAGAGCCTACTATGGCTACACCTTC. As protein: CASSSGRAYYGYTF.

Comments on this clonotype: Being one base from a much bigger clone, this may be a read error. This chain joins TRBV20-1 and TRBJ2-1; the D gene could be TRBD1 or TRBD2 (5 bases each). The germline V and J ends were trimmed by 5 bases and 10 bases, with 15 bases remaining between them. This CDR3 is built from 12 residues. The germline V gene has CDR1 DFQATT and CDR2 SNEGSKA (reference sequence). The chain's CDR3 is CSALAFWDEQFF. The CDR3 nucleotides are TGCAGTGCTTTGGCCTTCTGGGACGAGCAGTTCTTC.

Points on this clonotype: A clone one base away is much larger, so this may be a read error. The chain carries TRBV7-9 and TRBJ2-1; D perhaps matches TRBD2 (5 bases). Germline CDR1 SEHNR, CDR2 FQNEAQ (reference sequence). CDR3 length equals 15 residues. The CDR3 loop reads CAGSFSESSYNEQFF. The CDR3 nucleotides are TGTGCCGGCAGCTTTAGCGAGAGCTCCTACAATGAGCAGTTCTTC. Looking up the rest from reference TRBV7-9 and TRBJ2-1 gives the full variable domain: DTGVSQNPRHKITKRGQNVTFRCDPISEHNRLYWYRQTLGQGPEFLTYFQNEAQLEKSRLLSDRFSAERPKGSFSTLEIQRTEQGDSAMYLCAGSFSESSYNEQFFGPGTRLTVL.

The DNA for the CDR3 is TGTGCCAGCGCACTGCGGGGGGCCGGCCGTACAGAGACCCAGTACTTC. Translation gives CASALRGAGRTETQYF. This chain links TRBV3-1 with TRBJ2-5; the match to TRBD2 covers 8 bases. The CDR3 totals 16 residues. Germline V gene data show CDR1 as LGHDT and CDR2 as YNNKEL (reference sequence). V lost 8 bases and J lost 4; bases outside the gene matches: 15.